This entry features one T cell receptor (beta chain) sequence. In its sample, this clone was seen a few times. The specificity of this receptor is unknown. Base qualities were left out, and no much larger clone turns up one base away. The Qiagen DNeasy kit was used to extract genomic DNA both from unsorted PBMCs and from the negatively selected CD4+ and CD8+ fractions. Using primers that anneal to V and J segments, immunoSEQ multiplex PCR amplified the TCR beta CDR3 regions. Amplification bias was minimized using a synthetic immune receptor repertoire, and residual bias was removed computationally after sequencing. From the authors' description of their analysis: Repertoire diversity was quantified as the Shannon entropy index using custom Python scripts. Unsorted, CD4+ and CD8+ repertoires were examined separately, except in combined analyses, for which CD4+ and CD8+ sequences were merged in silico. A clone was considered expanded if an increase in frequency of at least 2-fold after treatment relative to C1D1 was found, and a pseudocount of 0.5 was applied to clones undetected at baseline. Singleton clones were defined as clones with 0 or 1 copy at C1D1, and non-singleton clones were defined as clones with 2 or more copies. Clones expanded in unsorted samples were assigned a CD4+, CD8+ or unknown annotation through matching of protein sequences in sorted samples from the same patient. Wilcoxon tests on paired samples were used to test changes in diversity from C1D1 to C4D1. TCRdb mirrors the immuneACCESS table, restricted to in-frame sequences. Some clones are absent from its copies; in checked studies, under half trace to an unresolved V gene, and the reason for the others is unknown. V and J calls and clone size are given by that table; D and trimming were obtained from the DNA. The sample has 50,000 or so clones on record, approximately 73% of them singletons. The ten largest clones capture more than 12% of the sample.

The CDR3 holds 13 amino acids from the cysteine to the phenylalanine. Just CDR3 DNA is preserved here, 39 bases in frame from base 1. V loses 4 bases of germline sequence and J loses 4 bases, and the interval between the two ends is 11 bases. CDR1 and CDR2, looked up from the germline V gene, are SGDLS and YYNGEE. According to the study, the label for this sample's time point signals: cycle 2 day 1 (C2D1) of nivolumab. Every trial patient had relapsed after autologous stem cell transplantation, and cohorts A, B and C differed in prior brentuximab vedotin exposure. The trial cohort included around 56 patients with relapsed/refractory classical Hodgkin lymphoma, and each patient had a best overall response of complete response, partial response or progressive disease. Single-agent nivolumab was administered to trial patients in the multi-cohort phase II CheckMate 205 trial. An independent review committee assessed best overall response by applying the 2007 International Working Group response criteria. Trial PBMCs were obtained immediately prior to nivolumab initiation (C1D1) and on therapy at cycle 2 day 1 and cycle 4 day 1. After peripheral blood was drawn into 8 mL Vacutainer Cell Preparation Tubes, PBMCs were isolated by centrifugation and then cryopreserved.

This entry is derived from a study of PD-1 blockade in classical Hodgkin lymphoma (dated by TCRdb to about 2020). For the study in its entirety: Nivolumab dosing was 3 mg/kg intravenously every 2 weeks, continuing until either disease progression or unacceptable toxicity. The study used TCR beta sequencing and CyTOF to define a peripheral blood immune signature of response to PD-1 blockade in classical Hodgkin lymphoma. Overall results and qualifications from the work: Diversity was lower in patients who began nivolumab less than 1 year after ASCT, so these patients were left out of later analyses to avoid confounding by immune reconstitution. A significant rise by C4D1 was seen in CD4+ but not CD8+ TCR diversity (p=0.0027 vs p=0.16), with the rise being most apparent in complete responders (p=0.02). Baseline diversity similar to that of newly diagnosed patients was observed in trial patients achieving complete response, whereas significantly lower diversity was observed in partial responders and progressors. Baseline TCR diversity was reported as lower in newly diagnosed patients than in healthy donors, and lower still in relapsed/refractory patients. The study was limited to a single clinical trial cohort, and causes of repertoire differences, possibly disease activity or prior therapy, remained undefined.

This material consisted of peripheral blood mononuclear cells (PBMCs), taken before the second cycle of nivolumab. This chain is built from TRBV9 and TRBJ2-5; a confident D gene designation cannot be given. The sequence was obtained from a human donor with classical Hodgkin lymphoma. In nucleotides, the sequence is TGTGCCAGCAGCCCCCCTATTATAGAGACCCAGTACTTC. Translated, this gives CASSPPIIETQYF.